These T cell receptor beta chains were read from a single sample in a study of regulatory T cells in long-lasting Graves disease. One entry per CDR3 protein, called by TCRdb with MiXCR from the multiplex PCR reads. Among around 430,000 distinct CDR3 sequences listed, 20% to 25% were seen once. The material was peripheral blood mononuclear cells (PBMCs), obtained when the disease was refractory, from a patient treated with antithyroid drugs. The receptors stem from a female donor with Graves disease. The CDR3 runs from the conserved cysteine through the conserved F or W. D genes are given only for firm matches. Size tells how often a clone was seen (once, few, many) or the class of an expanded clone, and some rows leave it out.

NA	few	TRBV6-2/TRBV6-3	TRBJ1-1	TGTGCCAGCAGTTACTACGGGAACACTGAAGCTTTCTTT	CASSYYGNTEAFF
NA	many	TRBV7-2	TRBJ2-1	TGTGCCAGCAGCTTAGACAGTAACCCTGACAATGAGCAGTTCTTC	CASSLDSNPDNEQFF
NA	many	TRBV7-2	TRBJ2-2	TGTGCCAGCAGTTGGGACTCCAACACCGGGGAGCTGTTTTTT	CASSWDSNTGELFF
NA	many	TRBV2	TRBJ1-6	TGTGCCAGCAGTGAAGGCCAGGGAGGACGTTCACCCCTCCACTTT	CASSEGQGGRSPLHF
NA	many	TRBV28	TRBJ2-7	TGTGCCACGGCCCAGACAAGTATAGCTCGCGAGCAGTACTTC	CATAQTSIAREQYF
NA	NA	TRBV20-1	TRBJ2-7	TGCAGTGCCTTAGGCATCACTGATTCGCGATCAGGTATCTACGAGCAGTACTTC	CSALGITDSRSGIYEQYF
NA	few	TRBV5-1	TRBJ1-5	TGCGCCAGCAGCCCGGGGGTGAATCAGCCCCAGCATTTT	CASSPGVNQPQHF
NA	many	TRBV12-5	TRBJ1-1	TGTGCTAGTGGTCGCGGGCACACTGAAGCTTTCTTT	CASGRGHTEAFF
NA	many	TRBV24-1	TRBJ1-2	TGTGCCACCAGTGACGATCAGCTGCGCGGAGGCTACACCTTC	CATSDDQLRGGYTF
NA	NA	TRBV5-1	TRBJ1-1	TGCGCCAGCAGCTTGATGGGCGGGACGAACACTGAAGCTTTCTTT	CASSLMGGTNTEAFF
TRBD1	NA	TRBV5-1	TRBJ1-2	TGCGCCAGCAGCTTAGGGACAGGGGAGTCCTATGGCTACACCTTC	CASSLGTGESYGYTF
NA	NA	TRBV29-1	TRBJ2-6	TGCAGCGTTATTGGGACACTGAGCTCTGGGGCCAACGTCCTGACTTTC	CSVIGTLSSGANVLTF
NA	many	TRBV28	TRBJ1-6	TGTGCCAGCAGTTTATCTGGACAGCGTCTCTCCTATAATTCACCCCTCCACTTT	CASSLSGQRLSYNSPLHF
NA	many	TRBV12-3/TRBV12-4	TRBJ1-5	TGTGCCAGCAGCCTAGGGGGGCCCCAGCATTTT	CASSLGGPQHF
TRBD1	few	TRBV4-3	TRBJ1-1	TGCGCCAGCAGCCTCCGGGACAGGGTAACTGAAGCTTTCTTT	CASSLRDRVTEAFF
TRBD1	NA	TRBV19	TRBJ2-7	TGTGCCAGTAGCAACGGACAGGGCTACTCCTACGAGCAGTACTTC	CASSNGQGYSYEQYF
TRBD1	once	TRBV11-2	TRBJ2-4	TGTGCCAGCAGCTTAGTAGGGGGCGAAGTCAAAAACATTCAGTACTTC	CASSLVGGEVKNIQYF
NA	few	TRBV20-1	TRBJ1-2	TGCAGTGCTAGTGGGGGGGCAGGGGAACTCTTACGTGGCTACACCTTC	CSASGGAGELLRGYTF
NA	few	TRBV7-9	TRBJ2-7	TGTGCCAGCAGGTCGTTCCGGGACGGTCTTGAGCAGTACTTC	CASRSFRDGLEQYF
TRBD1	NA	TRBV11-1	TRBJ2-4	TGTGCCAGCAGCTCGACAGGGGATCTAGCCAAAAACATTCAGTACTTC	CASSSTGDLAKNIQYF
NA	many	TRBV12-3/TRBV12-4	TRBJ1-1	TGTGCCAGCAGTTTTGAGGGCTCTGAAGCTTTCTTT	CASSFEGSEAFF
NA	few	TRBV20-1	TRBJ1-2	TGCAGTGCTAGGACACGACAGTCTGGGGGCTACACCTTC	CSARTRQSGGYTF
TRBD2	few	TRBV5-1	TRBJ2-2	TGCGCCAGCAGCCCCGGGGGGAGCCTCCGTACCGGGGAGCTGTTTTTT	CASSPGGSLRTGELFF
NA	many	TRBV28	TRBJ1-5	TGTGCCAGCAGTCAGGACTTTAGCAATCAGCCCCAGCATTTT	CASSQDFSNQPQHF
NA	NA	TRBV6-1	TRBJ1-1	TGTGCCAGCATACCCACTCGGGGCCAGGTATTATCTGAAGCTTTCTTT	CASIPTRGQVLSEAFF
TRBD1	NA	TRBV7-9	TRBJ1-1	TGTGCCAGCAGCTTAGGGGACAGGCCCACTGAAGCTTTCTTT	CASSLGDRPTEAFF
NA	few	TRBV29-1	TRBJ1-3	TGCAGCGCCGAAGGGGGGAATTCTGGAAACACCATATATTTT	CSAEGGNSGNTIYF
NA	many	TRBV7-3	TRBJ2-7	TGTGCCAGCAGCTTATGCGTGCGACTCCTTTACTACGAGCAGTACTTC	CASSLCVRLLYYEQYF
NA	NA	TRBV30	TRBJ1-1	TGTGCCTGGCAGGGGCAGGTGAACACTGAAGCTTTCTTT	CAWQGQVNTEAFF